This TCR beta chain was recovered during a study of Ad26.COV2.S vaccination and SARS-CoV-2 variants. Study results and caveats: Responses of spike-specific T cells (both CD8+ and CD4+) reportedly showed substantial breadth after vaccination. Vaccine recipients showed a spike-specific TCR breadth that was higher than in placebo recipients.

The method was immunoSEQ multiplex PCR; TCRdb's version includes in-frame clones alone and lacks a portion of them. The repertoire has about 180,000 clones, approximately 90% of them found once; the top ten carry 4.5% to 7.5%. As regards this clone: Its specificity is unknown.

Per germline, CDR1 SGDLS and CDR2 YYNGEE. With V trimmed by 5 bases and J by 5 bases, 12 bases remained unmatched. The CDR3 length is 16 residues. J is TRBJ2-3 and V is TRBV9; 9 bases agree with TRBD1. The specimen was peripheral blood, collected after recovery from COVID-19. This clonotype originated in a human donor who had recovered from COVID-19. CDR3 nucleotide sequence: TGTGCCAGCAGTATCGCCGACAGGGGGTATGGAGATACGCAGTATTTT. Protein: CASSIADRGYGDTQYF.